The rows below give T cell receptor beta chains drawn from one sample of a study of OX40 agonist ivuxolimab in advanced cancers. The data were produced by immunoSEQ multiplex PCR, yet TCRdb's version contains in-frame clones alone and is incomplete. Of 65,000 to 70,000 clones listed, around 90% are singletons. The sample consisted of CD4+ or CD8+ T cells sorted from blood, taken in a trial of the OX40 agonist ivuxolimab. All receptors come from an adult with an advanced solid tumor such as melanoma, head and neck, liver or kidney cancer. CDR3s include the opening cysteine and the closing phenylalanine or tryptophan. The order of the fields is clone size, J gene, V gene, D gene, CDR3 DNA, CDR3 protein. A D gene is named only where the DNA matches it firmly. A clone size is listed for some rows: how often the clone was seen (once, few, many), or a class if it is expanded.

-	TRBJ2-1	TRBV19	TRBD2	TGTGCCAGTAGTGGAAGAGCGGGGGTCCACAATGAGCAGTTCTTC	CASSGRAGVHNEQFF
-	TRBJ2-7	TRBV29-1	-	TGCAGCGTGCGGACCCTGGGCGAGCAGTACTTC	CSVRTLGEQYF
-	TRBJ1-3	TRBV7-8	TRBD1	TGTGCCAGCAGCCAGGACAGGGGGCGGTCTGGAAACACCATATATTTT	CASSQDRGRSGNTIYF
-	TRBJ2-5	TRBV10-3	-	TGTGCCATCTCAAGGACCCATCAAGAGACCCAGTACTTC	CAISRTHQETQYF
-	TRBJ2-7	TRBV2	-	TGTGCCAGCAGACCCTACTACGAGCAGTACTTC	CASRPYYEQYF
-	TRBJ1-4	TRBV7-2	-	TGTGCCAGCAGCTTAGGGGGGCCAACTAATGAAAAACTGTTTTTT	CASSLGGPTNEKLFF
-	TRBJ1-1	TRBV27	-	TGTGCCAGCAGCAGCGTGGGGGAAGCTTTCTTT	CASSSVGEAFF
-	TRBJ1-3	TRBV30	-	TGTGCCTGGAGTGTCAATCCTCATGGAAACACCATATATTTT	CAWSVNPHGNTIYF
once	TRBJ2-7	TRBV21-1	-	TGTGCCAGCAGCAACGATCCTAGCGGCTCCTACGAGCAGTACTTC	CASSNDPSGSYEQYF
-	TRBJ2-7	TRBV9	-	TGTGCCAGCAGCGTAGAACTGGGGCCTACCTACGAGCAGTACTTC	CASSVELGPTYEQYF
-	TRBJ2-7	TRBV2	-	TGTGCCAGCCAGCCGGGAGGGGGCCTCGACGAGCAGTACTTC	CASQPGGGLDEQYF